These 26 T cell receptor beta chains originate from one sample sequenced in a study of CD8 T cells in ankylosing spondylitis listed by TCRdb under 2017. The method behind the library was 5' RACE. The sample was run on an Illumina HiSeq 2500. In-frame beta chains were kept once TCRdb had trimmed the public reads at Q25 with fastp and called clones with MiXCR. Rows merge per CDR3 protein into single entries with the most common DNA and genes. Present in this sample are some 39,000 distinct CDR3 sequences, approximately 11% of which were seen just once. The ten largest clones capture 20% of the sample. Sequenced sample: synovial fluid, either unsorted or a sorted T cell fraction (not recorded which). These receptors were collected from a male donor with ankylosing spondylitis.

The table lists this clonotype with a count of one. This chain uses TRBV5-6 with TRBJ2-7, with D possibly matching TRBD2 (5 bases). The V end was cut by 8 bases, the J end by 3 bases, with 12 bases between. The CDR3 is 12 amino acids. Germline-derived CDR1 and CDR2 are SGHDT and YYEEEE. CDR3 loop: CARSTGLYEQYF. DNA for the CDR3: TGTGCCAGGAGCACTGGACTCTACGAGCAGTACTTC. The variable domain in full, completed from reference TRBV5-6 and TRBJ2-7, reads DAGVTQSPTHLIKTRGQQVTLRCSPKSGHDTVSWYQQALGQGPQFIFQYYEEEERQRGNFPDRFSGHQFPNYSSELNVNALLLGDSALYLCARSTGLYEQYFGPGTRLTVT.

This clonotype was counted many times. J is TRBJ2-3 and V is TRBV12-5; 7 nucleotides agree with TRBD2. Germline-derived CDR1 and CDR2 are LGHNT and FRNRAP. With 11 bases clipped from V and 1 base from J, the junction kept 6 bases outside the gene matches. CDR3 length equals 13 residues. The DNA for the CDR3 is TGTGCTGCCGCGGGGGTTGGCACAGATACGCAGTATTTT. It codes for CAAAGVGTDTQYF.

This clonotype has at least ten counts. CDR3 protein: CASRTPSLNTGELFF. The CDR3 DNA sequence: TGTGCCAGTAGGACCCCTTCCTTGAACACCGGGGAGCTGTTTTTT. The chain joins TRBV19 to TRBJ2-2, with no clear D. The CDR3 extends over 15 amino acids. Germline V gene lookup returns CDR1 LNHDA and CDR2 SQIVND (reference sequence). The ends were cut back, 6 bases at V and 1 base at J, with 12 bases in the middle.

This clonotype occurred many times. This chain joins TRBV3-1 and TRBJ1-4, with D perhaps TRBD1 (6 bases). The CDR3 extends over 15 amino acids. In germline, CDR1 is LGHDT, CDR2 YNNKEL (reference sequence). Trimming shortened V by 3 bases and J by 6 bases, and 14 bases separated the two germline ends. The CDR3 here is CASSHNRENDEKLFF. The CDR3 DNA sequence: TGTGCCAGCAGCCATAACAGGGAAAACGATGAAAAACTGTTTTTT.

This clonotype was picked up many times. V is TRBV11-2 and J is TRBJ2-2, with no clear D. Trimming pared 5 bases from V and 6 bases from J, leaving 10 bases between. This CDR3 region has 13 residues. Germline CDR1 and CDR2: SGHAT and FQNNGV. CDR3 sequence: CASSLFVPGELFF. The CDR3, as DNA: TGTGCCAGCAGCCTCTTTGTCCCCGGGGAGCTGTTTTTT.

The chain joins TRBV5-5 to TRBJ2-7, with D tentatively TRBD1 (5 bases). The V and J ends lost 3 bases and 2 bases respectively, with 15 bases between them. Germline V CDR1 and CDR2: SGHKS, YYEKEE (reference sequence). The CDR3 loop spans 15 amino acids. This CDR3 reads CASSWGQGRAYEQYF. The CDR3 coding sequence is TGTGCCAGCAGCTGGGGCCAGGGTAGAGCCTACGAGCAGTACTTC.

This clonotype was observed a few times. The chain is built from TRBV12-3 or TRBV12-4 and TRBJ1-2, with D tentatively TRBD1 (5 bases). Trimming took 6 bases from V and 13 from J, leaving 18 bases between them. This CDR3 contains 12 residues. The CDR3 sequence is CASRESGGRSTF. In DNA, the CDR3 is TGTGCCAGCAGGGAATCGGGGGGAAGGAGCACCTTC.

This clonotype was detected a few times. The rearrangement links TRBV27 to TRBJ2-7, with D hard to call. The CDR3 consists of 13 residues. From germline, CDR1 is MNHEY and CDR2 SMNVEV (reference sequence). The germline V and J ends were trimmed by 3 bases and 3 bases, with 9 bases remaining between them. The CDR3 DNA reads TGTGCCAGCAGTTTGTCAAGATACTACGAGCAGTACTTC. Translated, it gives CASSLSRYYEQYF.

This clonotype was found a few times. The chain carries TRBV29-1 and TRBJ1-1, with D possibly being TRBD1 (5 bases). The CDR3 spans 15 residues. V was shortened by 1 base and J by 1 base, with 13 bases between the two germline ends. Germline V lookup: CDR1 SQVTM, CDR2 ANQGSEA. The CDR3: CSVEAPQGRNTEAFF. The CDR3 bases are TGCAGCGTTGAAGCCCCGCAGGGAAGGAACACTGAAGCTTTCTTT.

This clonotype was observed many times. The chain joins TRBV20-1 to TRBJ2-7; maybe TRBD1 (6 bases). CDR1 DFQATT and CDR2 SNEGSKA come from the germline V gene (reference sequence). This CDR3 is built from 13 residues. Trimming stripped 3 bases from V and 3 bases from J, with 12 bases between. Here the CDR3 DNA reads TGCAGTGCTAGTTCCGGGACATACTACGAGCAGTACTTC. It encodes CSASSGTYYEQYF.

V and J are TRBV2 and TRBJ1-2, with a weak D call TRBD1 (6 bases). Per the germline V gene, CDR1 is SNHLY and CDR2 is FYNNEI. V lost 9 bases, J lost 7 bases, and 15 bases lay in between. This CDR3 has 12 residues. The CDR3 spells CASRVGGLGYTF. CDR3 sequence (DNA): TGTGCCAGTAGGGTTGGGGGGCTTGGCTACACCTTC.

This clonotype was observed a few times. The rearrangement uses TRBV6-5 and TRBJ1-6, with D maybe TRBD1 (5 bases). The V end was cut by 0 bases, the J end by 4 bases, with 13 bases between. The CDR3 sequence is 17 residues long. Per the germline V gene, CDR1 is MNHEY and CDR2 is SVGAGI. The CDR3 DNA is TGTGCCAGCAGTTACTCACCGGACATAATGTATAATTCACCCCTCCACTTT. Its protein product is CASSYSPDIMYNSPLHF.

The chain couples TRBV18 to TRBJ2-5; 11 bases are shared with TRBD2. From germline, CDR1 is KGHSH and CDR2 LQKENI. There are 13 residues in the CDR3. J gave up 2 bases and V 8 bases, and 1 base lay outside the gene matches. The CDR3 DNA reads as TGTGCCAGCGGGACTAGCGGACAAGAGACCCAGTACTTC. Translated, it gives CASGTSGQETQYF.

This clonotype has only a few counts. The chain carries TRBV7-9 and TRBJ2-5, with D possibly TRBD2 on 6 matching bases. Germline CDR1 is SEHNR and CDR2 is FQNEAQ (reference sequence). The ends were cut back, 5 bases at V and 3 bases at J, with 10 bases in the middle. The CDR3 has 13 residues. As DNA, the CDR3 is TGTGCCAGCAGCCGCGGGGTCGAAGAGACCCAGTACTTC. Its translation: CASSRGVEETQYF.

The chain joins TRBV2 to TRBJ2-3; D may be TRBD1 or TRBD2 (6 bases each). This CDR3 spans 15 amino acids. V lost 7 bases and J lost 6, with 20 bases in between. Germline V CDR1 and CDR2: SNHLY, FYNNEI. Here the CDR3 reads CASIPRRGASDTQYF. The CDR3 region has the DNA TGTGCCAGCATTCCTAGGAGGGGGGCTTCGGATACGCAGTATTTT.

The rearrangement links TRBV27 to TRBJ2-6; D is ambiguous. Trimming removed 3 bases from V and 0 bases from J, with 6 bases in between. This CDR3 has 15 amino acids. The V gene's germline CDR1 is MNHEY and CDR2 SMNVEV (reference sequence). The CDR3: CASSLTLSGANVLTF. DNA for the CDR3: TGTGCCAGCAGTTTGACACTCTCTGGGGCCAACGTCCTGACTTTC.

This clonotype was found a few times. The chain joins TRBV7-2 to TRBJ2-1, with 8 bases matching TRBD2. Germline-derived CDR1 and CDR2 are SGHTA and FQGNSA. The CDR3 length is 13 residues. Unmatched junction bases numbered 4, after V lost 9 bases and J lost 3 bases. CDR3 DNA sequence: TGTGCCAGTCTAGCGGGTATCTACAATGAGCAGTTCTTC. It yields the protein CASLAGIYNEQFF.

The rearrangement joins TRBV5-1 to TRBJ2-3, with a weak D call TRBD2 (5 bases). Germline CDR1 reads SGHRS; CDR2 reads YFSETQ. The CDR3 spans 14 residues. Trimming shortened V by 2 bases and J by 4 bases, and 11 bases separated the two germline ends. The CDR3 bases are TGCGCCAGCAGCTTAGAAAGAGCGGCAGATACGCAGTATTTT. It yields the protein CASSLERAADTQYF.

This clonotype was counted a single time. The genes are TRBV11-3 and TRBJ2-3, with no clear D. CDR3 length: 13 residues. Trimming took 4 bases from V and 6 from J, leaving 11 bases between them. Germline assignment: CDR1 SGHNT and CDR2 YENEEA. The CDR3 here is CASSSEWSDTQYF. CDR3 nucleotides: TGTGCCAGCAGCTCGGAGTGGTCCGATACGCAGTATTTT.

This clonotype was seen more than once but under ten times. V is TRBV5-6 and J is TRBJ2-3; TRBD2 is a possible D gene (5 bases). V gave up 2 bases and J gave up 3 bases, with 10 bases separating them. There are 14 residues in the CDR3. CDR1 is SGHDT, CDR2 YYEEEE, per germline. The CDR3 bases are TGTGCCAGCAGCTTCAGCGGACCTACAGATACGCAGTATTTT. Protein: CASSFSGPTDTQYF.

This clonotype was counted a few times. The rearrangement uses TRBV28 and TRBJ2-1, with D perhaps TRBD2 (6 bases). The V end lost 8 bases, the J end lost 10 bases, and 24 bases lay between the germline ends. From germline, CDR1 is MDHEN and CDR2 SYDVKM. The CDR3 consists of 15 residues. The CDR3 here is CASDELLAGKGEQFF. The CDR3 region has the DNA TGTGCCAGCGACGAGCTCCTCGCGGGGAAGGGGGAGCAGTTCTTC. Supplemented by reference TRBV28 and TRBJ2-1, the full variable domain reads DVKVTQSSRYLVKRTGEKVFLECVQDMDHENMFWYRQDPGLGLRLIYFSYDVKMKEKGDIPEGYSVSREKKERFSLILESASTNQTSMYLCASDELLAGKGEQFFGPGTRLTVL.

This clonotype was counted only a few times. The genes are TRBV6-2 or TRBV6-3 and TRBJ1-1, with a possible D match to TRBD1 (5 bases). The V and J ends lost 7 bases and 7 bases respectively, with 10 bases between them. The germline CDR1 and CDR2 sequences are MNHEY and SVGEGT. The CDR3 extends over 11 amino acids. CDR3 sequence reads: CASTRGNEAFF. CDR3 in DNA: TGTGCCAGCACAAGGGGAAATGAAGCTTTCTTT.

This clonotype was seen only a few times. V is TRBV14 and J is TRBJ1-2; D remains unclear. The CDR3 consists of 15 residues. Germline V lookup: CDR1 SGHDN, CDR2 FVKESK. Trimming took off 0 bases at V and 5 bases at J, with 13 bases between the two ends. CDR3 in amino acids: CASSQDSTPSYGYTF. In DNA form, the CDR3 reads TGTGCCAGCAGCCAAGATTCCACCCCGTCATATGGCTACACCTTC.

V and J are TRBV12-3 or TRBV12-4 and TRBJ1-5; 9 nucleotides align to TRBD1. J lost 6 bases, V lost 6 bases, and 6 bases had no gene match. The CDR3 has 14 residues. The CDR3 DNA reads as TGTGCCAGCAGATCGACAGGGGGAAGTCAGCCCCAGCATTTT. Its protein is CASRSTGGSQPQHF.

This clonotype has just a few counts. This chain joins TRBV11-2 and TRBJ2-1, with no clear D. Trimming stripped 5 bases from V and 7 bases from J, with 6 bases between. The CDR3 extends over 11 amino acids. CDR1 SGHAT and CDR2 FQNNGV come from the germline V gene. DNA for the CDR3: TGTGCCAGCAGCGTACCAAATGAGCAGTTCTTC. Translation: CASSVPNEQFF.

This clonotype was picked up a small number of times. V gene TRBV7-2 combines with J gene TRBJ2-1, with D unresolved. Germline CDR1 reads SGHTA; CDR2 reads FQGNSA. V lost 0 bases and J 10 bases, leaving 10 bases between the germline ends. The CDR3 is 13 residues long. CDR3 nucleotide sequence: TGTGCCAGCAGCTTAGCCCTAGGACGAGAGCAGTTCTTC. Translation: CASSLALGREQFF. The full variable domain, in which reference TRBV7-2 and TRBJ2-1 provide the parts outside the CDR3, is GAGVSQSPSNKVTEKGKDVELRCDPISGHTALYWYRQSLGQGLEFLIYFQGNSAPDKSGLPSDRFSAERTGGSVSTLTIQRTQQEDSAVYLCASSLALGREQFFGPGTRLTVL.